These T cell receptor beta chains were read from a single sample in a study of T cells after yellow fever vaccination. Via MiXCR, TCRdb re-called the 5' RACE reads, giving one row per CDR3 protein. The repertoire has 610,000 or so distinct CDR3 sequences, more than 9% of them found once; the top ten carry about 15%. Sequenced material: PBMCs, taken on the day of the yellow fever booster vaccination. These receptors all stem from a man aged 25-40 years who received the YFV17D yellow fever vaccine. The CDR3 runs from the conserved cysteine through the conserved F or W.

v_call,cdr3_aa
TRBV14,CASSPSGRATYEQYF
TRBV7-2,CASSLARQVSYNEQFF
TRBV6-4,CASSDSRGGYNEQFF
TRBV19,CASSGQAFNQPQHF
TRBV11-2,CASTAGATYEQYF
TRBV5-6,CASSFGGFKFF
TRBV6-5,CASSYSQGSMNTEAFF
TRBV11-2,CASSLGNQDTDTQYF
TRBV7-2,CASSLSREENEQYF
TRBV21-1,CASSNKGPSVEFF
TRBV30,CAWEGVGSGANVLTF
TRBV7-2,CASSPSQGPYEQYF
TRBV7-3,CASRLLPNTGELFF
TRBV5-1,CASSLGSAKNTGELFF
TRBV9,CASSATATYNEQFF
TRBV20-1,CSAWAGTPAQETQYF
TRBV29-1,CSVDLADSSYNEQFF
TRBV29-1,CSVLVGEQYF
TRBV7-9,CASSLTKETQYF
TRBV28,CASGRAYEQYF
TRBV12-3/TRBV12-4,CASSLGRGVLGDTQYF
TRBV19,CASRPETFNQPQHF
TRBV20-1,CSANPASGSEQYF
TRBV20-1,CSASRRTGTRDEQFF
TRBV12-3/TRBV12-4,CASSPPASGKRYTQYF
TRBV28,CASTLPGSTYAQYF
TRBV10-3,CAISDTGQGNSPLHF
TRBV7-7,CASGRALGGELFF
TRBV5-1,CASSLNADRASEQYF
TRBV7-3,CASSSTGTGGEQYF
TRBV3-1,CASSQPPEAFF
TRBV5-1,CASSLLVQDTQYF
TRBV5-1,CASSLVGPGPGNTIYF
TRBV19,CATTDRATDTQYF
TRBV5-1,CASSSGQYTEAFF
TRBV12-3/TRBV12-4,CASRITENNEQFF
TRBV20-1,CSARGWTNPELEQFF
TRBV12-3/TRBV12-4,CASTGRGVTQYF
TRBV7-2,CASSFSGHETQYF
TRBV7-9,CASSTQGQGYTF
TRBV20-1,CSAPPGLAGGRHSYEQYF
TRBV20-1,CSARRGVAAYNEQFF
TRBV10-3,CAISDRANEQFF
TRBV3-1,CASSQGLPGTGDSPLHF
TRBV27,CASSLTWTAGLAYSNQPQHF
TRBV5-1,CASSLVDSTDTQYF
TRBV5-8,CASSLFAYGYTF
TRBV20-1,CSAFRAWDTQYF
TRBV4-2,CASSQGSTSTDTQYF
TRBV29-1,CSGGGQGGSETQYF
TRBV6-2/TRBV6-3,CASRKSGRTPPDTQYF
TRBV6-4,CASSEMAGDVDTQYF
TRBV5-6,CASSNQGVQETQYF
TRBV5-5,CASSSGRGLETQYF
TRBV6-1,CACGQGGNQPQHF
TRBV29-1,CSVLDSYEQYF
TRBV7-2,CASSNQGHGELFF